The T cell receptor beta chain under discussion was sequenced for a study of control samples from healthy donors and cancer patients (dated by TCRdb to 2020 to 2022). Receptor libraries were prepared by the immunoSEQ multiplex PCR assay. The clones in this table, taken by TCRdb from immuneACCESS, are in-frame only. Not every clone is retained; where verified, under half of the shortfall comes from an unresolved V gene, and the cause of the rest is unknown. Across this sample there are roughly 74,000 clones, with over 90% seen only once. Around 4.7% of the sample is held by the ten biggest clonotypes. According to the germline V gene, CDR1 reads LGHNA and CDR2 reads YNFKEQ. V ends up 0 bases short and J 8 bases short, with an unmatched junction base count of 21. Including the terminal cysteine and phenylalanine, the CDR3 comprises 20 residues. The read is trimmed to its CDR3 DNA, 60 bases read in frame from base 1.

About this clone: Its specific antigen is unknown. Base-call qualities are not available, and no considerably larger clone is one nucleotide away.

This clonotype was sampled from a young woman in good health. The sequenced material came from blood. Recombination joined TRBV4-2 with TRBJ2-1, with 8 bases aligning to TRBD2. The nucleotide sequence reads TGTGCCAGCAGCCAAGAGACTAGGCTGGGTACTAGCGGATCGTTCGATGAGCAGTTCTTC. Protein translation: CASSQETRLGTSGSFDEQFF.